This T cell receptor beta chain was identified in a study of blood T cells in healthy people across ages. The study's findings and limits: Per million T cells, the diversity of TCR beta decreased roughly linearly as age advanced. Estimates of total diversity, which came from one million sequenced T cells, were considered to be underestimates.

The use of a sample-barcoded 5' primer and a J-beta primer mix characterized a second PCR of 7 to 11 cycles. There were at least 3 million CDR3-containing paired-end reads obtained from each sample. One entry per CDR3 protein results from TCRdb running MiXCR on the 5' RACE reads. This sample has 1.5 million or so distinct CDR3 sequences; approximately 39% occur once, and the top ten carry less than 5%. Germline V gene data show CDR1 as ENHRY and CDR2 as SYGVKD. The CDR3 consists of 14 residues. V lost 6 bases, J lost 5 bases, and 17 bases lay in between. This clonotype appeared many times. The antigen is unknown. Every donor gave 9 to 10 milliliters of peripheral blood.

The sample comprised blood. The chain employs TRBV10-3 and TRBJ2-7; D call uncertain. The sequence was collected from a woman between 18 and 29 years old in good health. This CDR3 reads CAIRPSTNTDEQYF. The CDR3 DNA reads as TGTGCCATCAGGCCTAGTACAAATACGGACGAGCAGTACTTC.